The 2 T cell receptor beta chains below all came from one sample that was sequenced in a study of T cells in Graves' hyperthyroidism and ophthalmopathy. Amplified TCR beta CDR3 regions derived from RNA transcripts. TCR CDR3 regions were first amplified by RT-PCR with HTBI primers. TCRdb reprocessed the multiplex PCR reads via MiXCR and lists one record per CDR3 protein. Of approximately 700,000 distinct CDR3 sequences in the sample, just under 45% are singletons; the top ten hold about 7%. Sequencing used peripheral blood or thyroid tissue (not recorded which). The receptors originated from an adult man with Graves' disease, either hyperthyroidism or ophthalmopathy (not recorded which).

Worth noting for this clonotype: This CDR3 fails to terminate in the conserved phenylalanine or tryptophan, so it likely reflects a read error. The DNA is omitted, as the CDR3 cannot be located on it reliably, and the CDR3 follows TCRdb's listing. The chain uses TRBV7-9 and TRBJ1-4; TRBD1 is the table's D call and was not checked against the DNA. Germline-derived CDR1 and CDR2 are SEHNR and FQNEAQ (reference sequence). With termini counted, the CDR3 has 12 amino acids. The CDR3 here is CASSIGTGPANY.

This clonotype has a single count. CDR3 coding DNA: TGTGCCATCAGTCCCGGGACAGTTAGTTCACCCCTCCACTTT. Encoded protein: CAISPGTVSSPLHF. The chain is built from TRBV10-3 and TRBJ1-6; 7 bases agree with TRBD1. Germline CDR1 and CDR2: ENHRY and SYGVKD. The CDR3 contains 14 residues. The V and J ends lost 5 bases and 9 bases, in that order; junction bases with no gene match: 7.